These 22 T cell receptor beta chains originate from one sample sequenced in a study of T-cell memory formation after mild COVID-19. Using its own MiXCR run on the 5' RACE reads, TCRdb lists one record per CDR3 protein. The sample holds hundreds of thousands of distinct CDR3 sequences, roughly 25% seen once. Sample: PBMCs or a T cell subset sorted from them (not recorded which). The receptors stem from an adult woman who had mild COVID-19 (a few samples of this study predate the infection). Cell type and time point are not known.

The chain combines TRBV7-9 with TRBJ1-1; D possibly corresponds to TRBD1 (5 bases). The CDR3 has 17 residues. V was trimmed by 5 bases and J by 0 bases, leaving 19 bases between them. CDR1 SEHNR and CDR2 FQNEAQ come from the germline V gene (reference sequence). The CDR3 protein is CASSLGGGGRMNTEAFF. Written as DNA, the CDR3 is TGTGCCAGCAGCCTAGGCGGGGGGGGTAGAATGAACACTGAAGCTTTCTTT.

This clonotype was counted ten times or more. The chain couples TRBV11-2 to TRBJ2-1, with D possibly TRBD1 on 6 matching bases. This CDR3 has 15 residues. Per the germline V gene, CDR1 is SGHAT and CDR2 is FQNNGV. V was pared by 3 bases and J by 2 bases, with 11 bases between. CDR3 DNA sequence: TGTGCCAGCAGCTTTCGCAGGGGTCCCTACAATGAGCAGTTCTTC. Residues: CASSFRRGPYNEQFF.

This clonotype has just a few counts. The rearrangement joins TRBV12-3 or TRBV12-4 to TRBJ1-3, with no clear D. The CDR3 contains 15 residues. Trimming took off 4 bases at V and 0 bases at J, with 10 bases between the two ends. The CDR3 DNA follows: TGTGCCAGCAGTTCGAACAGAGACTCTGGAAACACCATATATTTT. This gives the protein CASSSNRDSGNTIYF.

The V gene is TRBV4-1, the J gene TRBJ1-1; D perhaps matches TRBD1 (5 bases). With 6 bases removed from V and 4 bases from J, the gap between germline ends came to 6 bases. Germline V gene sequence: CDR1 MGHRA, CDR2 YSYEKL. The CDR3 is 11 amino acids. The CDR3 region is CASRRGTEAFF. CDR3 coding DNA: TGCGCCAGCAGGAGGGGCACTGAAGCTTTCTTT.

The chain combines TRBV3-1 with TRBJ2-4, with D uncertain. The length of the CDR3 is 15 residues. The V gene's germline CDR1 is LGHDT and CDR2 YNNKEL (reference sequence). V dropped 2 bases and J dropped 2 bases, with 10 bases sitting between them. CDR3 DNA: TGTGCCAGCAGCCAAAAAAAGGGAACCAAAAACATTCAGTACTTC. It specifies CASSQKKGTKNIQYF.

This clonotype was detected a few times. The J gene is TRBJ1-5, the V gene TRBV6-5, with D possibly being TRBD1 (5 bases). Per germline, CDR1 MNHEY and CDR2 SVGAGI. The CDR3 length is 15 residues. V shed 6 bases and J shed 0 bases, with 12 bases lying between them. For the CDR3, the DNA is TGTGCCAGCAGGTGGGACGGGAATAGCAATCAGCCCCAGCATTTT. Translation gives CASRWDGNSNQPQHF.

This clonotype was observed a handful of times. The CDR3 spells CASSPGTSDTGELFF. CDR3 nucleotide sequence: TGTGCCAGCAGCCCAGGGACTAGCGATACCGGGGAGCTGTTTTTT. V usage is TRBV7-6 and J usage is TRBJ2-2, with 10 bases lining up with TRBD2. This CDR3 has 15 residues. Per the germline V gene, CDR1 is SGHVS and CDR2 is FNYEAQ. The junction had 5 bases not matched to a gene; V was cut back by 5 bases and J by 5 bases. The full variable domain, with the rest looked up from reference TRBV7-6 and TRBJ2-2, is GAGVSQSPRYKVTKRGQDVALRCDPISGHVSLYWYRQALGQGPEFLTYFNYEAQQDKSGLPNDRFSAERPEGSISTLTIQRTEQRDSAMYRCASSPGTSDTGELFFGEGSRLTVL.

The chain carries TRBV3-1 and TRBJ2-7; tentatively, D is TRBD2 (7 bases). Germline assignment: CDR1 LGHDT and CDR2 YNNKEL (reference sequence). V dropped 0 bases and J dropped 6 bases, with 18 bases sitting between them. The length of the CDR3 is 16 residues. CDR3 amino acids: CASSQDTRGPSGEQYF. DNA for the CDR3: TGTGCCAGCAGCCAAGATACGCGGGGGCCCTCTGGCGAGCAGTACTTC.

The table lists this clonotype with many counts. The chain recombines TRBV5-6 with TRBJ2-4, with TRBD2 matching 8 bases. Germline V gene data show CDR1 as SGHDT and CDR2 as YYEEEE. This CDR3 is 13 amino acids long. Germline trimming cut 4 bases from V and 5 bases from J; bases unmatched to any gene: 2. The CDR3 DNA reads TGTGCCAGCAGCCCGGGACTAGAAAACATTCAGTACTTC. Amino acids: CASSPGLENIQYF.

The chain joins TRBV29-1 to TRBJ1-1; D is uncertain. The CDR3 length is 12 residues. V was trimmed by 5 bases and J by 12 bases, leaving 19 bases between them. Germline V gene sequence: CDR1 SQVTM, CDR2 ANQGSEA. The chain's CDR3 is CSVTLDTTRTFF. DNA for the CDR3: TGCAGCGTTACTCTCGATACGACCCGAACTTTCTTT.

CDR3 sequence reads: CASSQQDRMSEQYF. CDR3 coding DNA: TGTGCCAGCTCACAGCAGGACAGGATGAGCGAGCAGTACTTC. This chain uses TRBV18 with TRBJ2-7; 7 bases are shared with TRBD1. The V segment lost 4 bases and the J segment 6 bases; nucleotides outside the gene matches: 9. CDR3 length: 14 amino acids. The germline CDR1 and CDR2 sequences are KGHSH and LQKENI.

The V and J genes are TRBV20-1 and TRBJ2-1, with 11 bases lining up with TRBD2. Per germline, CDR1 DFQATT and CDR2 SNEGSKA (reference sequence). The CDR3 has 15 amino acids. V lost 3 bases to trimming and J lost 7 bases; unmatched junction nucleotides: 8. The CDR3 protein is CSASYLAGGGNEQFF. CDR3 bases: TGCAGTGCTAGCTACCTAGCGGGGGGTGGAAATGAGCAGTTCTTC.

The chain joins TRBV6-6 to TRBJ1-5; TRBD1 might be the D (6 bases). The CDR3 loop spans 15 amino acids. Trimming cost V 4 bases and J 3 bases, with 13 bases left between them. Germline V gene data show CDR1 as MNHNY and CDR2 as SVGAGI (reference sequence). CDR3 nucleotides: TGTGCCAGCAGTTGGGTGGACAGTATCAATCAGCCCCAGCATTTT. Amino acid sequence: CASSWVDSINQPQHF.

J is TRBJ1-6 and V is TRBV27, with D unclear. The CDR3 is 13 amino acids. The V gene's germline CDR1 is MNHEY and CDR2 SMNVEV (reference sequence). V lost 2 bases and J 9 bases, leaving 8 bases between the germline ends. As DNA, the CDR3 is TGTGCCAGCAGTTTACAAAGAGGTTCACCCCTCCACTTT. Its protein product is CASSLQRGSPLHF.

V is TRBV4-1 and J is TRBJ2-2; TRBD2 matches 12 bases. The CDR3 covers 15 residues. Germline CDR1 and CDR2: MGHRA and YSYEKL. Germline trimming cut 8 bases from V and 6 bases from J; bases unmatched to any gene: 7. CDR3 sequence: CASQPLAGGAGELFF. The DNA for the CDR3 is TGCGCCAGCCAACCCCTAGCGGGGGGGGCCGGGGAGCTGTTTTTT.

The rearrangement joins TRBV7-2 to TRBJ2-1; 7 positions agree with TRBD2. This CDR3 spans 17 amino acids. V lost 3 bases and J lost 7; bases outside the gene matches: 15. Germline-derived CDR1 and CDR2 are SGHTA and FQGNSA. This CDR3 is CASSFGTKPHPRNEQFF. The CDR3 DNA reads as TGTGCCAGCAGCTTTGGGACTAAACCCCACCCCCGGAATGAGCAGTTCTTC.

The chain couples TRBV20-1 to TRBJ2-5; TRBD2 agrees at 7 bases. Germline V lookup: CDR1 DFQATT, CDR2 SNEGSKA (reference sequence). The CDR3 sequence is 12 residues long. V dropped 3 bases and J dropped 4; count of bases not matched to a gene: 2. The chain's CDR3 is CSASPGGETQYF. The CDR3 DNA reads TGCAGTGCTAGTCCGGGAGGAGAGACCCAGTACTTC.

The table lists this clonotype with a few counts. The chain couples TRBV12-3 or TRBV12-4 to TRBJ2-5, with D possibly matching TRBD2 (6 bases). This CDR3 is built from 14 residues. Trimming left V 3 bases short and J 2 bases short, with 10 bases between. The DNA of the CDR3 is TGTGCCAGCAGTTTGGAGGGACTGCAAGAGACCCAGTACTTC. Encoded protein: CASSLEGLQETQYF.

In this sample, this clonotype turned up a few times. Germline is not matched at one junction end, which may reflect a read error. The rearrangement links TRBV6-6 to TRBJ1-1, with D possibly being TRBD1 (5 bases). This CDR3 spans 12 amino acids. Germline CDR1 and CDR2: MNHNY and SVGAGI (reference sequence). The CDR3 is CAGRATNTEAFF. The DNA of the CDR3 is TGTGCCGGCAGGGCCACGAACACTGAAGCTTTCTTT.

The rearrangement joins TRBV30 to TRBJ2-3, with 11 bases fitting TRBD2. This CDR3 has 15 amino acids. Germline CDR1 GTSNPN, CDR2 SVGIG (reference sequence). V shed 3 bases and J 2 bases; nucleotides not matched to a gene: 4. CDR3 sequence: CAWSPGLAVTDTQYF. CDR3 in DNA: TGTGCCTGGAGCCCGGGACTAGCGGTCACAGATACGCAGTATTTT.

The chain employs TRBV7-3 and TRBJ2-2, with a tentative D call TRBD1 (6 bases). CDR3 length equals 13 residues. Germline V lookup: CDR1 SGHTA, CDR2 FQGTGA. Trimming pared 5 bases from V and 5 bases from J, leaving 9 bases between. The CDR3 here is CASSHQGTGELFF. As DNA, the CDR3 is TGTGCCAGCAGCCACCAGGGGACCGGGGAGCTGTTTTTT.

Concerning this clonotype: Germline and junction disagree at one end, which may indicate a read error. The genes are TRBV3-1 and TRBJ2-6, with a possible D match to TRBD1 (5 bases). Per germline, CDR1 LGHDT and CDR2 YNNKEL (reference sequence). This CDR3 is built from 13 residues. CDR3: CASSGSGATVLTF. The CDR3 nucleotides read TGTGCCAGCTCCGGCTCTGGGGCCACCGTCCTGACTTTC.